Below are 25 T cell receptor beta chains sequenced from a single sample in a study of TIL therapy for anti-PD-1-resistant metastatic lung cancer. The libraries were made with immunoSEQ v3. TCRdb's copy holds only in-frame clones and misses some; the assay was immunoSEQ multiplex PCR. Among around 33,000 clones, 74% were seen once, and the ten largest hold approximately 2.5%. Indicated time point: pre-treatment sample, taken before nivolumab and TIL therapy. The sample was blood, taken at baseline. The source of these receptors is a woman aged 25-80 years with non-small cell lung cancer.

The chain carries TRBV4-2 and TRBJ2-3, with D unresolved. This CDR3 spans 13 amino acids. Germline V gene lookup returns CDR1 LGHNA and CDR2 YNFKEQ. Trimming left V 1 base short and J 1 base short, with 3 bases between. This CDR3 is CASSQAGTDTQYF. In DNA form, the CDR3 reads TGTGCCAGCAGCCAAGCAGGCACAGATACGCAGTATTTT.

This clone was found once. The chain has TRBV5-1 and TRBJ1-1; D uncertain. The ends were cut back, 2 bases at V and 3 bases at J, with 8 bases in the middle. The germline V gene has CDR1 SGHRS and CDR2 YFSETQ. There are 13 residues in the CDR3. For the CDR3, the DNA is TGCGCCAGCAGCTTTAACCGGGACACTGAAGCTTTCTTT. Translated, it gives CASSFNRDTEAFF. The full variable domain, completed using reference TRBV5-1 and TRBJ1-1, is KAGVTQTPRYLIKTRGQQVTLSCSPISGHRSVSWYQQTPGQGLQFLFEYFSETQRNKGNFPGRFSGRQFSNSRSEMNVSTLELGDSALYLCASSFNRDTEAFFGQGTRLTVV.

CDR3 sequence (DNA): TGTGCCAGCAGCTTAGCCAACTATGGCTACACCTTC. Translating gives CASSLANYGYTF. The V and J genes are TRBV7-2 and TRBJ1-2; D gene uncertain. CDR1 and CDR2 from the germline V gene are SGHTA and FQGNSA. V lost 0 bases, J lost 2 bases, and 1 base lay in between. This CDR3 is built from 12 residues.

In DNA, the CDR3 is TGTGCCAGCAGCTTAGGGGATATTCTAACCCTCAGGTACAATGAGCAGTTCTTC. Translation: CASSLGDILTLRYNEQFF. This chain connects TRBV7-9 to TRBJ2-1; D unresolved. The CDR3 length is 18 residues. Germline V gene data show CDR1 as SEHNR and CDR2 as FQNEAQ (reference sequence). The germline V and J ends were trimmed by 1 base and 4 bases, with 20 bases remaining between them.

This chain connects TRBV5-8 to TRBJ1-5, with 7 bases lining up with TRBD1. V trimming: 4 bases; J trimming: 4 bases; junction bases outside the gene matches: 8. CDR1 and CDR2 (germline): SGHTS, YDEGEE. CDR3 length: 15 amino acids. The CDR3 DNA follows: TGTGCCAGCAGCCTCAGACAGGGTGGGAATCAGCCCCAGCATTTT. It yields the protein CASSLRQGGNQPQHF.

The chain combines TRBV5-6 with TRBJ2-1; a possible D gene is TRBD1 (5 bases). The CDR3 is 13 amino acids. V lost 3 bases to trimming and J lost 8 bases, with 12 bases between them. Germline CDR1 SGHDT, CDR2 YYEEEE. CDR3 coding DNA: TGTGCCAGCAGCTCAGGACACCTTTATGAGCAGTTCTTC. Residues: CASSSGHLYEQFF. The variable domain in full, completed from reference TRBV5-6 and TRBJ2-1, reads DAGVTQSPTHLIKTRGQQVTLRCSPKSGHDTVSWYQQALGQGPQFIFQYYEEEERQRGNFPDRFSGHQFPNYSSELNVNALLLGDSALYLCASSSGHLYEQFFGPGTRLTVL.

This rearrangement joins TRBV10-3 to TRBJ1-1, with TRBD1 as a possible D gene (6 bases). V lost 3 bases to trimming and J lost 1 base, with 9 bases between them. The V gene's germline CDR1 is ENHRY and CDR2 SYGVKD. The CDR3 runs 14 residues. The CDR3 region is CAISEGGANTEAFF. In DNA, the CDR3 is TGTGCCATCAGTGAAGGGGGTGCGAACACTGAAGCTTTCTTT.

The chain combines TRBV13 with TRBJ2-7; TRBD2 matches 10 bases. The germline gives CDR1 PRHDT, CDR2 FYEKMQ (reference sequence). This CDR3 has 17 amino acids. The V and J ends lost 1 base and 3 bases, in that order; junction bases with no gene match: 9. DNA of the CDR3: TGTGCCAGCAGCTTAGCACCGGGACTAGCGTTGAACTACGAGCAGTACTTC. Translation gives CASSLAPGLALNYEQYF.

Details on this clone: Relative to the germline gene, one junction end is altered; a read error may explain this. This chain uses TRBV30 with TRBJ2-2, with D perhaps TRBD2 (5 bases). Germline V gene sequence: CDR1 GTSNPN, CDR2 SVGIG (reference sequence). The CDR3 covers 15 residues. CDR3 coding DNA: TGTGCCTGGGGAAACAAGAAGGGTCAACACCGGGGAGCTGTTTTT. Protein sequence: CAWGNKKGQHRGAVF.

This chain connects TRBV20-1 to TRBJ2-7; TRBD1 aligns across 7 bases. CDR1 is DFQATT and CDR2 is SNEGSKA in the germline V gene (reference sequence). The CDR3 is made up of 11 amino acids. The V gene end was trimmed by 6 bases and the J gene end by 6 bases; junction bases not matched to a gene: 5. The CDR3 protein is CSARGHSEQYF. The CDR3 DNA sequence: TGCAGTGCAAGGGGGCATTCCGAGCAGTACTTC.

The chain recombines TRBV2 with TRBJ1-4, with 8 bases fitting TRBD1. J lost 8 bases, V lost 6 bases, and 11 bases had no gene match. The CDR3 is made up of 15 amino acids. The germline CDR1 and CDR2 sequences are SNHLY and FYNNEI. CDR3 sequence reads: CASRKEGAGGEKLFF. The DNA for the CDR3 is TGTGCCAGCAGAAAAGAGGGGGCAGGGGGCGAAAAACTGTTTTTT.

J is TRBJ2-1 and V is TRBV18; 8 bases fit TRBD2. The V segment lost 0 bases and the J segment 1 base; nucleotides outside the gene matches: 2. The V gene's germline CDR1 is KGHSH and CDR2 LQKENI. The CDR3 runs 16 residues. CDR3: CASSPPSGRSYNEQFF. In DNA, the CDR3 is TGTGCCAGCTCACCACCGAGCGGGAGATCCTACAATGAGCAGTTCTTC.

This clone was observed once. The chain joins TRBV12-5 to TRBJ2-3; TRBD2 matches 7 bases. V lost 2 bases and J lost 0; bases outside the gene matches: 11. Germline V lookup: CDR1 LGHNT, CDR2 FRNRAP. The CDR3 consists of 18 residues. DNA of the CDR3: TGTGCTAGTGGTTTGCTACCTTTAGCGGGCGCTAGCACAGATACGCAGTATTTT. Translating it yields CASGLLPLAGASTDTQYF.

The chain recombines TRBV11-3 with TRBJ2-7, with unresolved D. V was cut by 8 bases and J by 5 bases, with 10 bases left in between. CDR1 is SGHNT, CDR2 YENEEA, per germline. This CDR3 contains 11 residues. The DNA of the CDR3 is TGTGCCAGCCCTCCCCGTCACGAGCAGTACTTC. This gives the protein CASPPRHEQYF. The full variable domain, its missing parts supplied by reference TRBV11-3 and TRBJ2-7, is EAGVVQSPRYKIIEKKQPVAFWCNPISGHNTLYWYLQNLGQGPELLIRYENEEAVDDSQLPKDRFSAERLKGVDSTLKIQPAELGDSAVYLCASPPRHEQYFGPGTRLTVT.

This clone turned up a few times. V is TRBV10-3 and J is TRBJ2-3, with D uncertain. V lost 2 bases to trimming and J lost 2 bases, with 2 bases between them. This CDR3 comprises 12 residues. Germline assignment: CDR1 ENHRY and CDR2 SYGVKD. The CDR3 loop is CAISENTDTQYF. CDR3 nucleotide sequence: TGTGCCATCAGTGAGAACACAGATACGCAGTATTTT.

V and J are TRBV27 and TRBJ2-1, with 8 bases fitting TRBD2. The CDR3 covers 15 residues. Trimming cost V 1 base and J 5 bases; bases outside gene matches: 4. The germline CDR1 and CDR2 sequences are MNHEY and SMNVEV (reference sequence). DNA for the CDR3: TGTGCCAGCAGTTTATACGGGAGGGTAAACAATGAGCAGTTCTTC. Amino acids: CASSLYGRVNNEQFF.

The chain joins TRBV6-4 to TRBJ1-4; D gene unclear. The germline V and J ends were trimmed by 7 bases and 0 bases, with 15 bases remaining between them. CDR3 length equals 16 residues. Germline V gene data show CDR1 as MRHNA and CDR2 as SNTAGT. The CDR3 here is CASIHPKAPTNEKLFF. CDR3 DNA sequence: TGTGCCAGCATCCACCCAAAGGCCCCAACTAATGAAAAACTGTTTTTT.

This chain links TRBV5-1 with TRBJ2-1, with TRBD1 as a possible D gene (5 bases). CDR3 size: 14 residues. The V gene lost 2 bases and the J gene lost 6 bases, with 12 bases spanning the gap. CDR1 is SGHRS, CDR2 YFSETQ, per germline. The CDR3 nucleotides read TGCGCCAGCAGCTTTTGGGGCGAGCTCAATGAGCAGTTCTTC. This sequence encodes CASSFWGELNEQFF.

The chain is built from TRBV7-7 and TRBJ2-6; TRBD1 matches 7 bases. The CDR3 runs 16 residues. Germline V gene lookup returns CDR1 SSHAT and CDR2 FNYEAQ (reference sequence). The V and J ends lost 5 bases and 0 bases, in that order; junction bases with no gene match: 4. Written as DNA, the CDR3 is TGTGCCAGCAGCCAAAGACAGGGCTCTGGGGCCAACGTCCTGACTTTC. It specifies CASSQRQGSGANVLTF. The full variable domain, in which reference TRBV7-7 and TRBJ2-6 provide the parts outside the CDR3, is GAGVSQSPRYKVTKRGQDVTLRCDPISSHATLYWYQQALGQGPEFLTYFNYEAQPDKSGLPSDRFSAERPEGSISTLTIQRTEQRDSAMYRCASSQRQGSGANVLTFGAGSRLTVL.

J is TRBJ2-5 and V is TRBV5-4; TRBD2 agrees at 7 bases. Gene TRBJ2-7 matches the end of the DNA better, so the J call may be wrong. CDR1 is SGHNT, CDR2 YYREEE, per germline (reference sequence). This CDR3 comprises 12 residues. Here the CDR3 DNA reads TGTGCCAGCAGGGGAGGGGACCTCGAGCAGTACTTC. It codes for CASRGGDLEQYF.

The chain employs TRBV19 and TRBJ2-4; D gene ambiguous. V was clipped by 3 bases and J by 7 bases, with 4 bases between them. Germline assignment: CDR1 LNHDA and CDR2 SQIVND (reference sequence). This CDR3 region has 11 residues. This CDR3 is CASSIENIQYF. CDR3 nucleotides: TGTGCCAGTAGTATTGAGAACATTCAGTACTTC.

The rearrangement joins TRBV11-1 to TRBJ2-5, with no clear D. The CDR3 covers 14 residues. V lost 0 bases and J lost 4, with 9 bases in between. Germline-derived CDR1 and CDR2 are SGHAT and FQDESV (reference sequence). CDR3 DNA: TGTGCCAGCAGCTTAGCAAACTACGTAGAGACCCAGTACTTC. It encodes CASSLANYVETQYF.

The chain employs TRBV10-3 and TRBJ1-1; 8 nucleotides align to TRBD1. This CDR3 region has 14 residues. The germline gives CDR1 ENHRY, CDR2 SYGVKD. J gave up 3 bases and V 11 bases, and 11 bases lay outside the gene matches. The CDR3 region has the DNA TGTGCCGTTCTCAGGGGGCGCGGGGACACTGAAGCTTTCTTT. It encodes CAVLRGRGDTEAFF.

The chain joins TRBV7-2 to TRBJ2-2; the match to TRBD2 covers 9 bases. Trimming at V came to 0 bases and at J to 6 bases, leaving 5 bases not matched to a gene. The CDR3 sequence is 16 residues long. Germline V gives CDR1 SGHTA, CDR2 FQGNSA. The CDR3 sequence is CASSLAGGRAPGELFF. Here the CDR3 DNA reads TGTGCCAGCAGCTTAGCTGGCGGGAGGGCCCCCGGGGAGCTGTTTTTT.

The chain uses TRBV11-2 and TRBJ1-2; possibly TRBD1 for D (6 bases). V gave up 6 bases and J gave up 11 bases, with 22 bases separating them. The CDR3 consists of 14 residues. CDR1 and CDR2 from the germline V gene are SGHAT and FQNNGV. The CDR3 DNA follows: TGTGCCAGCAGGCAAGGACAGTTTAGGGGCGGGTACACCTTC. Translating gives CASRQGQFRGGYTF.